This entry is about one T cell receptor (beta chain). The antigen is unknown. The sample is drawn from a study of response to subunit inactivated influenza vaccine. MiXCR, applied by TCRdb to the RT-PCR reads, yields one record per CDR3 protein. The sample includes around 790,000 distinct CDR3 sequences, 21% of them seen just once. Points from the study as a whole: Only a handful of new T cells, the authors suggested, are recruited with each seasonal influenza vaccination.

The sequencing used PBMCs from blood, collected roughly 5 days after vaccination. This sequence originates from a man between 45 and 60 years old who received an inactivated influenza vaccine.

CDR3 sequence: CASREAQDQPQHF. CDR3 coding DNA: TGTGCCAGCAGGGAGGCGCAAGACCAGCCCCAGCATTTT. This sequence joins TRBV6-1 and TRBJ1-5; D not certain. V lost 6 bases to trimming and J lost 7 bases, with 13 bases between them. The V gene's germline CDR1 is MNHNS and CDR2 SASEGT. The CDR3 length is 13 residues.